The clone carrying this T cell receptor beta chain was detected many times. Its target is unknown. This sample is drawn from a study of T-cell reconstitution after alpha-beta-depleted transplantation in children. Study observations and caveats: Surviving recipient cells, namely T cells and thymic progenitors, were the source of high day-60 TCRbeta diversity in some patients. Approximately two months post-transplant, alpha-beta T cells reportedly originated from several hundred expanded graft clones. Newly produced T cells mostly accounted for T-cell counts and diversity one year post-transplant.

Researchers prepared the TCRbeta library using unique molecular identifiers, the study reports. TCRdb recomputed calls from the PCR reads with MiXCR, one row per CDR3 protein. The table shows some 600,000 distinct CDR3 sequences, with over 10% occurring only once. Germline V gene lookup returns CDR1 LGHNA and CDR2 YNFKEQ. V dropped 0 bases and J dropped 5; count of bases not matched to a gene: 3. The CDR3 sequence is 15 residues long. The chain combines TRBV4-2 with TRBJ2-5; 10 bases line up with TRBD2. The sequences come from PBMCs, mostly from graft donor cells, collected 360 days after TCRalphabeta/CD19-depleted stem cell transplant. This receptor was taken from a male patient between 10 and 17 years old who had a stem cell transplant for acute myeloid leukemia, so the T cells may come from the graft donor. The CDR3 here is CASSQDLAGEETQYF. CDR3 DNA sequence: TGTGCCAGCAGCCAAGACCTAGCGGGGGAGGAGACCCAGTACTTC.